This TCR beta chain stems from a study of T cells expressing NK-cell markers. Study-level information: Sorted CD3+CD56-NKG2C+, CD3+CD56+NKG2C+ and CD3+CD56+NKG2C- T cells supplied the TCR beta repertoires. Serological testing identified most of the eight sequenced donors as HCMV-seropositive and one as seronegative.

CDR1 is SEHNR and CDR2 is FQNEAQ in the germline V gene (reference sequence). This CDR3 comprises 13 residues. As regards this clonotype: Its antigen is not known.

TCRdb processed the 5' RACE reads again and assigns one entry to each CDR3 protein, with no DNA. Across hundreds of thousands of distinct CDR3 sequences, the top ten clones capture 7.3% of the sample. Study-wide results and limits: Six donors had dominant NKG2C+ clonotypes that comprised about 1.0-8% of their CD8+ T cells.

This sequence was found in a woman aged 18 to 75 in good health. The gene calls are TRBV7-9 and TRBJ2-5. The sequenced sample was blood T cells: a sorted CD56 or NKG2C T cell subset, CD4+ or CD8+ T cells, or bulk PBMC T cells (not recorded which). The CDR3 is CASSALLVGTQYF.